A selection of T cell receptor beta chains follows, all from one sample in a study of regulatory T cells in long-lasting Graves disease. TCRdb processed the multiplex PCR reads anew with MiXCR; each CDR3 protein has one entry. Of around 480,000 distinct CDR3 sequences listed, about 16% are singletons. These same data were also listed under a study on T cells in Graves' hyperthyroidism and ophthalmopathy.

The sequencing used peripheral blood mononuclear cells (PBMCs), collected at new diagnosis, from a patient treated with antithyroid drugs. These receptors were obtained from a middle-aged woman with Graves disease. CDR3s include the opening cysteine and the closing phenylalanine or tryptophan. Fields, in order: J gene, D gene, V gene, clone size, CDR3 protein, CDR3 DNA. A D gene is named only where the DNA matches it firmly. For some rows the clone size is stated as once, few or many, or as a class when expanded; others skip it.

j_gene: TRBJ1-1
d_gene: TRBD1
v_gene: TRBV20-1
abundance: few
CDR3aa: CSALSGGFRTEAFF
CDR3nt: TGCAGTGCCCTATCAGGGGGTTTTAGGACTGAAGCTTTCTTT

j_gene: TRBJ2-7
d_gene: .
v_gene: TRBV9
abundance: few
CDR3aa: CASSVMPGAREQYF
CDR3nt: TGTGCCAGCAGTGTCATGCCGGGGGCGAGGGAGCAGTACTTC

j_gene: TRBJ2-1
d_gene: .
v_gene: TRBV12-3/TRBV12-4
abundance: many
CDR3aa: CASYNGGGPGNEQFF
CDR3nt: TGTGCCAGCTACAATGGGGGGGGGCCGGGGAATGAGCAGTTCTTC

j_gene: TRBJ1-1
d_gene: .
v_gene: TRBV19
abundance: .
CDR3aa: CASSPSIRQGQNTEAFF
CDR3nt: TGTGCCAGTAGTCCCTCAATTAGGCAGGGCCAGAACACTGAAGCTTTCTTT

j_gene: TRBJ2-5
d_gene: .
v_gene: TRBV9
abundance: .
CDR3aa: CASSVSYGAGQETQYF
CDR3nt: TGTGCCAGCAGCGTTTCATATGGGGCAGGGCAAGAGACCCAGTACTTC

j_gene: TRBJ2-3
d_gene: TRBD1
v_gene: TRBV19
abundance: few
CDR3aa: CASRGHPTTDTQYF
CDR3nt: TGTGCCTCCAGGGGGCACCCGACCACAGATACGCAGTATTTT

j_gene: TRBJ2-3
d_gene: TRBD2
v_gene: TRBV12-3/TRBV12-4
abundance: many
CDR3aa: CASVAGGRDTQYF
CDR3nt: TGTGCCAGCGTTGCGGGGGGAAGAGATACGCAGTATTTT

j_gene: TRBJ2-5
d_gene: .
v_gene: TRBV4-2
abundance: .
CDR3aa: CASSQDFEVQETQYF
CDR3nt: TGTGCCAGCAGCCAAGATTTCGAGGTCCAAGAGACCCAGTACTTC

j_gene: TRBJ2-7
d_gene: .
v_gene: TRBV2
abundance: many
CDR3aa: CASSLDRLQEQYF
CDR3nt: TGTGCCAGCAGTCTGGACAGACTACAGGAGCAGTACTTC

j_gene: TRBJ2-7
d_gene: .
v_gene: TRBV6-1
abundance: few
CDR3aa: CASSDTSGLSSEQYF
CDR3nt: TGTGCCAGCAGTGATACCTCGGGACTCAGCTCGGAGCAGTACTTC

j_gene: TRBJ1-1
d_gene: .
v_gene: TRBV30
abundance: .
CDR3aa: CAWSVRLGAFF
CDR3nt: TGTGCCTGGAGTGTACGGCTGGGAGCTTTCTTT

j_gene: TRBJ1-5
d_gene: .
v_gene: TRBV29-1
abundance: many
CDR3aa: CSVGEREGNQPQHF
CDR3nt: TGCAGCGTAGGAGAAAGGGAGGGCAATCAGCCCCAGCATTTT

j_gene: TRBJ2-1
d_gene: TRBD2
v_gene: TRBV19
abundance: .
CDR3aa: CASSNGGAGYNEQFF
CDR3nt: TGTGCCAGTAGTAACGGGGGGGCGGGCTACAATGAGCAGTTCTTC

j_gene: TRBJ1-5
d_gene: TRBD1
v_gene: TRBV19
abundance: .
CDR3aa: CASQLTGGGGQPQHF
CDR3nt: TGTGCCAGTCAACTTACAGGGGGCGGCGGTCAGCCCCAGCATTTT

j_gene: TRBJ2-5
d_gene: TRBD2
v_gene: TRBV19
abundance: few
CDR3aa: CASSRDYTQETQYF
CDR3nt: TGTGCCAGTAGTAGGGACTACACCCAAGAGACCCAGTACTTC

j_gene: TRBJ1-5
d_gene: .
v_gene: TRBV3-1
abundance: few
CDR3aa: CASSQDVGANQPQHF
CDR3nt: TGTGCCAGCAGCCAAGATGTGGGGGCCAATCAGCCCCAGCATTTT

j_gene: TRBJ1-4
d_gene: .
v_gene: TRBV10-3
abundance: .
CDR3aa: CAISEYRIGEKLFF
CDR3nt: TGTGCCATCAGTGAGTACCGGATTGGGGAAAAACTGTTTTTT

j_gene: TRBJ2-3
d_gene: TRBD2
v_gene: TRBV6-5
abundance: many
CDR3aa: CASITSGGTDTQYF
CDR3nt: TGTGCCAGCATTACTAGCGGGGGCACAGATACGCAGTATTTT

j_gene: TRBJ1-2
d_gene: .
v_gene: TRBV2
abundance: .
CDR3aa: CAIWGKDGYTF
CDR3nt: TGTGCCATTTGGGGGAAAGATGGCTACACCTTC

j_gene: TRBJ2-1
d_gene: .
v_gene: TRBV5-1
abundance: .
CDR3aa: CASSRTLGTLWNEQFF
CDR3nt: TGCGCCAGCAGCCGGACGTTGGGGACCCTTTGGAATGAGCAGTTCTTC

j_gene: TRBJ2-5
d_gene: TRBD2
v_gene: TRBV6-5
abundance: many
CDR3aa: CASSYGLAGGLGETQYF
CDR3nt: TGTGCCAGCAGTTACGGACTAGCGGGGGGGCTGGGGGAGACCCAGTACTTC

j_gene: TRBJ2-2
d_gene: TRBD2
v_gene: TRBV2
abundance: few
CDR3aa: CASSGYGGAFTGELFF
CDR3nt: TGTGCCAGCAGTGGGTACGGGGGGGCCTTCACCGGGGAGCTGTTTTTT

j_gene: TRBJ1-1
d_gene: .
v_gene: TRBV12-3/TRBV12-4
abundance: few
CDR3aa: CASNHPGLNTEAFF
CDR3nt: TGTGCCAGCAACCACCCCGGGCTGAACACTGAAGCTTTCTTT

j_gene: TRBJ2-5
d_gene: TRBD2
v_gene: TRBV4-1
abundance: many
CDR3aa: CASSQHSGGETQYF
CDR3nt: TGCGCCAGCAGCCAACATAGCGGGGGAGAGACCCAGTACTTC

j_gene: TRBJ2-3
d_gene: .
v_gene: TRBV20-1
abundance: .
CDR3aa: CNARDTEGGGTDTQYF
CDR3nt: TGCAATGCTAGAGATACCGAGGGGGGGGGCACAGATACGCAGTATTTT

j_gene: TRBJ1-1
d_gene: TRBD1
v_gene: TRBV27
abundance: .
CDR3aa: CASSSRDRGLRAFF
CDR3nt: TGTGCCAGCAGTTCCCGGGACAGGGGGCTCCGCGCTTTCTTT

j_gene: TRBJ2-7
d_gene: .
v_gene: TRBV2
abundance: many
CDR3aa: CASNPDRTTYEQYF
CDR3nt: TGTGCCAGCAATCCCGACAGGACCACCTACGAGCAGTACTTC

j_gene: TRBJ2-2
d_gene: .
v_gene: TRBV10-3
abundance: .
CDR3aa: CAISDRDRNTGELFF
CDR3nt: TGTGCCATCAGTGATAGGGATAGGAACACCGGGGAGCTGTTTTTT

j_gene: TRBJ2-1
d_gene: TRBD2
v_gene: TRBV20-1
abundance: many
CDR3aa: CSARASGGVDNEQFF
CDR3nt: TGCAGTGCTAGAGCCAGCGGGGGGGTAGATAATGAGCAGTTCTTC

j_gene: TRBJ2-2
d_gene: .
v_gene: TRBV27
abundance: .
CDR3aa: CASRLGGRGELFF
CDR3nt: TGTGCCAGCAGACTCGGAGGGCGCGGGGAGCTGTTTTTT

j_gene: TRBJ2-5
d_gene: .
v_gene: TRBV5-5
abundance: few
CDR3aa: CASRIGSQETQYF
CDR3nt: TGTGCCAGCAGAATCGGGAGTCAAGAGACCCAGTACTTC

j_gene: TRBJ2-7
d_gene: TRBD1
v_gene: TRBV20-1
abundance: many
CDR3aa: CSATQGAPREQYF
CDR3nt: TGCAGTGCAACACAGGGGGCGCCGCGCGAGCAGTACTTC

j_gene: TRBJ2-3
d_gene: TRBD2
v_gene: TRBV3-1
abundance: many
CDR3aa: CASSLGLAGGQYF
CDR3nt: TGTGCCAGCAGCCTTGGACTAGCGGGGGGGCAGTATTTT

j_gene: TRBJ2-3
d_gene: TRBD2
v_gene: TRBV3-1
abundance: .
CDR3aa: CASSQVLAGSVDTQYF
CDR3nt: TGTGCCAGCAGCCAAGTTCTAGCGGGGTCGGTCGATACGCAGTATTTT

j_gene: TRBJ1-2
d_gene: .
v_gene: TRBV19
abundance: .
CDR3aa: CASSITGAGFTF
CDR3nt: TGTGCCAGTAGTATAACCGGTGCTGGGTTCACCTTC

j_gene: TRBJ2-7
d_gene: TRBD1
v_gene: TRBV4-1
abundance: many
CDR3aa: CASSQVYSGQGPYEQYF
CDR3nt: TGCGCCAGCAGCCAAGTTTACTCGGGACAGGGGCCCTACGAGCAGTACTTC

j_gene: TRBJ2-1
d_gene: TRBD2
v_gene: TRBV6-2/TRBV6-3
abundance: many
CDR3aa: CASSSRGAGGHNEQFF
CDR3nt: TGTGCCAGCAGTTCCCGGGGAGCGGGGGGGCACAATGAGCAGTTCTTC

j_gene: TRBJ2-5
d_gene: TRBD2
v_gene: TRBV3-1
abundance: .
CDR3aa: CASSQGLAGKETQYF
CDR3nt: TGTGCCAGCAGCCAAGGACTAGCGGGAAAAGAGACCCAGTACTTC

j_gene: TRBJ1-5
d_gene: .
v_gene: TRBV6-1
abundance: many
CDR3aa: CASSEHSSNQPQHF
CDR3nt: TGTGCCAGCAGTGAACACAGTAGCAATCAGCCCCAGCATTTT

j_gene: TRBJ2-2
d_gene: TRBD2
v_gene: TRBV2
abundance: many
CDR3aa: CASSLAGGLNTGELFF
CDR3nt: TGTGCCAGCAGCCTAGCGGGGGGGCTGAACACCGGGGAGCTGTTTTTT

j_gene: TRBJ1-1
d_gene: .
v_gene: TRBV6-1
abundance: many
CDR3aa: CASTVLLNTEAFF
CDR3nt: TGTGCCAGCACTGTCTTATTGAACACTGAAGCTTTCTTT

j_gene: TRBJ2-7
d_gene: .
v_gene: TRBV29-1
abundance: many
CDR3aa: CSVKPGTAGWEQYF
CDR3nt: TGCAGCGTTAAACCCGGGACAGCGGGGTGGGAGCAGTACTTC

j_gene: TRBJ1-2
d_gene: .
v_gene: TRBV4-1
abundance: few
CDR3aa: CASSHPPGPRRYGYTF
CDR3nt: TGCGCCAGCAGCCATCCTCCGGGCCCCAGACGCTATGGCTACACCTTC

j_gene: TRBJ1-1
d_gene: TRBD1
v_gene: TRBV5-6
abundance: few
CDR3aa: CASSTTHRGPRNTEAFF
CDR3nt: TGTGCCAGCAGCACTACCCACAGGGGGCCCAGAAACACTGAAGCTTTCTTT

j_gene: TRBJ2-2
d_gene: .
v_gene: TRBV5-1
abundance: .
CDR3aa: CASSWGIENTGELFF
CDR3nt: TGCGCCAGCAGCTGGGGCATTGAGAACACCGGGGAGCTGTTTTTT

j_gene: TRBJ1-2
d_gene: .
v_gene: TRBV3-1
abundance: many
CDR3aa: CASSRQGMINYGYTF
CDR3nt: TGTGCCAGCAGCCGTCAGGGAATGATCAACTATGGCTACACCTTC

j_gene: TRBJ2-7
d_gene: .
v_gene: TRBV3-1
abundance: many
CDR3aa: CASSRGSTYEQYF
CDR3nt: TGTGCCAGCTCGCGGGGCAGTACCTACGAGCAGTACTTC

j_gene: TRBJ2-2
d_gene: .
v_gene: TRBV27
abundance: few
CDR3aa: CASSLEGLLTGELFF
CDR3nt: TGTGCCAGCAGTTTAGAGGGGCTACTCACCGGGGAGCTGTTTTTT